This T cell receptor (beta chain) came from a study of T cells in Graves' hyperthyroidism and ophthalmopathy. This clonotype occurred many times. Disease duration was under 3 months in the ophthalmopathy patients, who also had a Clinical Activity Score of at least 3 and a NOSPECS grade of at least 4. Germline loops: CDR1 SGHTA, CDR2 FQGNSA. Trimming stripped 6 bases from V and 5 bases from J, with 20 bases between. The length of the CDR3 is 16 residues. Amplified TCR beta CDR3 regions derived from RNA transcripts. Using the HTBI primer set, a first-round RT-PCR was run on the TCR CDR3. TCRdb re-derived calls from the multiplex PCR reads in MiXCR, one entry per CDR3 protein. Here the sample spans under 350,000 distinct CDR3 sequences, about 13% being singletons.

Source material: blood. The chain recombines TRBV7-2 with TRBJ2-1, with D possibly matching TRBD1 (5 bases). The clonotype originates from a woman aged 40 to 50 with Graves' ophthalmopathy. CDR3 coding DNA: TGTGCCAGCAGATCTTCTCCAGGGTCGGACCACAATGAGCAGTTCTTC. Its translation is CASRSSPGSDHNEQFF.